This T cell receptor (beta chain) was captured by sequencing in a study of graft-versus-host responses after intestinal transplantation. Points from the study as a whole: Graft-donor T cell macrochimerism coincided with high graft-versus-host to host-versus-graft clonal ratios in allografts.

Clones were read by immunoSEQ multiplex PCR, and TCRdb kept only the in-frame ones, dropping some. The profile covers around 50,000 clones, with over 85% appearing a single time and approximately 1.6% taken by the ten largest. A few counts support this clone. Its cognate antigen is unknown. The TCR originated in a human patient who received an intestinal transplant, so some T cells may come from the graft donor. Specimen: PBMCs, collected 26 days after transplant.

In DNA form, the CDR3 reads TGTGCCAGTAGTAGCCTCCGGGACATATACTATGGCTACACCTTC. This encodes CASSSLRDIYYGYTF. This chain links TRBV19 with TRBJ1-2; tentatively, D is TRBD1 (6 bases). The CDR3 covers 15 residues. V gave up 4 bases and J gave up 3 bases, with 15 bases separating them. Germline V gene sequence: CDR1 LNHDA, CDR2 SQIVND (reference sequence).